Listed below are T cell receptor beta chains from one sample, sequenced in a study of regulatory T cells in long-lasting Graves disease. TCRdb reprocessed the multiplex PCR reads with MiXCR, giving one entry per CDR3 protein. This table has hundreds of thousands of distinct CDR3 sequences, roughly 15% appearing once. These sequences were also reported in another study, on T cells in Graves' hyperthyroidism and ophthalmopathy.

Sequencing used peripheral blood mononuclear cells (PBMCs), obtained at new diagnosis, from a patient treated with antithyroid drugs. Source of these receptors: a woman younger than 45 with Graves disease. The CDR3 runs from the conserved cysteine through the conserved F or W.

v_call,j_call,cdr3_aa
TRBV20-1,TRBJ1-5,CSTRGQSYSNQPPHF
TRBV6-1,TRBJ1-1,CASRPRTGRSEAFF
TRBV20-1,TRBJ2-1,CSARDRGTGRSEQFF
TRBV5-6,TRBJ1-2,CASSTTGDYGYTF
TRBV11-1,TRBJ2-1,CASSRGPGTSGRNEQFF
TRBV20-1,TRBJ1-2,CSARGPNHGYTF
TRBV7-2,TRBJ2-7,CASRSPGTMSSYEQYF
TRBV7-2,TRBJ1-1,CASSFTGGASREAFF
TRBV19,TRBJ2-7,CASSHTAGESFYEQYF
TRBV4-3,TRBJ2-3,CASSQESWFRRGMGTQYF
TRBV20-1,TRBJ1-3,CSATDDGVSGNTIYF
TRBV10-3,TRBJ2-4,CAISTGETKNIQYF
TRBV7-9,TRBJ2-1,CASSVGLAGFVSWNEQFF
TRBV4-2,TRBJ2-7,CASSQDFRWREAYEQYF
TRBV6-1,TRBJ2-7,CASMTGGADGYEQYF
TRBV27,TRBJ2-1,CASSLKWRPNNEQFF
TRBV20-1,TRBJ2-1,CSAEGLAGDNEQFF
TRBV2,TRBJ2-7,CASIRGLASYEQYF
TRBV28,TRBJ2-5,CASVPQIGETQYF
TRBV9,TRBJ1-5,CASSGTGPEQPQHF
TRBV30,TRBJ1-1,CAWQRTENTEAFF
TRBV6-1,TRBJ2-4,CASSRRTGGDIQYF
TRBV4-1,TRBJ1-1,CASSQVGGMNTEAFF
TRBV5-1,TRBJ1-2,CASSSWTASDGYTF
TRBV4-1,TRBJ2-7,CASSQDPIGSSYEQYF
TRBV30,TRBJ2-1,CAWRRSPYNEQFF
TRBV2,TRBJ2-7,CASGPSGVHEQYF
TRBV13,TRBJ2-7,CASSLDGRKYEQYF
TRBV14,TRBJ2-5,CASSQVTSGETQYF
TRBV20-1,TRBJ2-1,CSARDLGLAGGSYNEQFF
TRBV11-1,TRBJ2-3,CASSLVGGTSTDTQYF
TRBV28,TRBJ2-5,CASSSPGRMGEGETQYF
TRBV3-1,TRBJ1-1,CASSHGQVMNTEAFF
TRBV24-1,TRBJ2-7,CATSDRGTAYEQYF
TRBV2,TRBJ1-1,CASSPWTGTNTEAFF
TRBV6-2/TRBV6-3,TRBJ2-3,CASSYSGLAGADTQYF
TRBV11-2,TRBJ2-5,CASSRGGIGLAGGETQYF
TRBV9,TRBJ2-7,CASSVDETYYEQYF
TRBV4-3,TRBJ2-7,CASSQGLQTQAYEQYF
TRBV28,TRBJ1-2,CASTLVLGNGYTF
TRBV27,TRBJ2-1,CASSLGGVTSGNNEQFF
TRBV6-2/TRBV6-3,TRBJ2-7,CASSYASGRVDLRWEQYF